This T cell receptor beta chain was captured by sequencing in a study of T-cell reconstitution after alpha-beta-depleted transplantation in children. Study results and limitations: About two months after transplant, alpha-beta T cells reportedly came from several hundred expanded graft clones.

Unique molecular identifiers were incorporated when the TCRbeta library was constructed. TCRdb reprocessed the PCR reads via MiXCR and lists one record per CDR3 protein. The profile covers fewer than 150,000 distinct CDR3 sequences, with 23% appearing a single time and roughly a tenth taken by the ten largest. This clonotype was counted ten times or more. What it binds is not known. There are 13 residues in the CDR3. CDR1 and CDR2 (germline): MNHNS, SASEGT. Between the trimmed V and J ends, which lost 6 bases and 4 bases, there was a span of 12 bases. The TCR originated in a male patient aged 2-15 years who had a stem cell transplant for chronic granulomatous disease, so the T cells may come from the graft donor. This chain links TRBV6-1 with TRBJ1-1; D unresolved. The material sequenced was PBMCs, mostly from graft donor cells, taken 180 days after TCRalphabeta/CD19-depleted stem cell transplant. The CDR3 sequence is CASRKDLGTEAFF. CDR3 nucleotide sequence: TGTGCCAGCAGAAAGGACCTAGGCACTGAAGCTTTCTTT.